The 3 T cell receptor beta chains listed next were all sequenced from one sample in a study of blood T cells in healthy people across ages. With a J-beta primer mix and a sample-barcoded 5' primer, a second PCR ran about 6 to 11 cycles. TCRdb called the 5' RACE reads again in MiXCR, with one record for every CDR3 protein. The sample consists of some 940,000 distinct CDR3 sequences, around 29% of them appearing once. The same sample was also studied in work on T cells of mothers and their children.

Sequenced material: blood. The receptors come from a middle-aged woman in good health.

This clonotype was observed at least ten times. The chain links TRBV20-1 to TRBJ1-5; D is ambiguous. V was clipped by 4 bases and J by 4 bases, with 11 bases between them. This CDR3 contains 13 residues. Germline CDR1 and CDR2: DFQATT and SNEGSKA (reference sequence). The DNA of the CDR3 is TGCAGTGCTATGGGTGCTGGAAATCAGCCCCAGCATTTT. As protein: CSAMGAGNQPQHF.

This sequence joins TRBV5-1 and TRBJ2-3; perhaps TRBD1 as D (6 bases). The ends were cut back, 4 bases at V and 6 bases at J, with 12 bases in the middle. The CDR3 runs to 13 residues. Germline-derived CDR1 and CDR2 are SGHRS and YFSETQ. In nucleotides, the CDR3 is TGCGCCAGCAGCGGCAGCGACAGGGATACGCAGTATTTT. Residues: CASSGSDRDTQYF.

Regarding this clonotype: This may arise from a read error, as a much more abundant clone is one base away. The V gene is TRBV5-1, the J gene TRBJ2-5, with TRBD1 matching 9 bases. This CDR3 is built from 16 residues. Germline V CDR1 and CDR2: SGHRS, YFSETQ. The DNA for the CDR3 is TGCGCCAACAGCTTGGTCATCGGGACAGGGTTGGAGACCCAGTACTTC. Its protein product is CANSLVIGTGLETQYF.